This TCR beta chain was observed in a study of blood T cell repertoires in COVID-19. Whole-study context: Samples taken during acute and convalescent COVID-19 were collected in the United States, Italy and Spain. From T cells, B-cell-depleted T cells, or PBMCs came the material, which was cDNA or gDNA.

TCRdb's table, derived via immunoSEQ multiplex PCR, lists solely in-frame clones and lacks some. The sample lists about 87,000 clones, about 85% occurring once. Material for sequencing was peripheral blood. The sequence came from a woman aged 80 or over with COVID-19, enrolled during active disease.

The CDR3 DNA is TGTGCCAGTAGTATAGGGACAGCAGATACGCAGTATTTT. This translates into CASSIGTADTQYF. V is TRBV19 and J is TRBJ2-3, with a weak D call TRBD1 (6 bases). The CDR3 has 13 amino acids. In germline, CDR1 is LNHDA, CDR2 SQIVND (reference sequence). V lost 1 base to trimming and J lost 4 bases, with 6 bases between them.